This T cell receptor (beta chain) was captured in a study of T cell changes during pregnancy in multiple sclerosis. The CDR3 is 13 amino acids. Germline loops: CDR1 SEHNR, CDR2 FQNEAQ (reference sequence). Trimming pared 10 bases from V and 6 bases from J, leaving 17 bases between. TCRdb's copy holds only in-frame clones and misses some; the assay was immunoSEQ multiplex PCR. The sample lists about 46,000 clones; 90% to 95% were seen once. This sequence originates from a female donor with multiple sclerosis, enrolled in a pregnancy study. The sequencing used CD8+ T cells from peripheral blood mononuclear cells, collected in the first trimester of pregnancy. The J gene is TRBJ2-3, the V gene TRBV7-9, with D possibly TRBD2 on 6 matching bases. The CDR3 here is CATLRRGRDTQYF. CDR3 DNA sequence: TGTGCCACCCTTAGGAGGGGCCGGGATACGCAGTATTTT.